There are many counts of the clone carrying this TCR beta chain. Its antigen is still unknown. V was pared by 7 bases and J by 2 bases, with 11 bases of the junction left unmatched. Per germline, CDR1 SGHVS and CDR2 FNYEAQ. The CDR3 totals 15 residues. This sample was included in a study of T cell repertoires in cytomegalovirus infection. Study-wide points: Of the TCR beta families, the public ones yielded a cumulative frequency that identified carriers of CMV plus the relevant HLA.

TCRdb independently ran MiXCR on the reads; one entry per CDR3 protein. The profile shows 480,000 or so distinct CDR3 sequences, 11% of them singletons. V is TRBV7-6 and J is TRBJ2-7; 7 bases are a match to TRBD2. Sequencing was carried out using PBMCs. This sequence originates from a human donor in good health (CMV status not recorded). Some clones in this sample may be carry-over from other donors' samples. The CDR3 spells CASTPRASGTYEQYF. The CDR3 nucleotides read TGTGCCAGCACCCCCCGGGCTAGCGGAACCTACGAGCAGTACTTC.